This TCR beta chain was captured in a study of CD8 T cells in Susac syndrome. Study outcomes and limitations: In its TCR sequencing and HLA analysis, the study acknowledged that the number of individuals was relatively small.

Reverse transcription used about 0.45 to 1 ug RNA and random hexamers. TCRdb re-derived calls from the immunoSEQ multiplex PCR reads in MiXCR, one entry per CDR3 protein. The data hold about 140,000 distinct CDR3 sequences, with roughly 95% observed a single time. This clonotype was detected a few times. Its antigen is still unknown. From blood CD8+ and CD4+ T cells, TCR beta sequences were generated. The multiple sclerosis control group comprised treatment-naive patients with stable or active relapsing-remitting disease. Negative magnetic isolation gave CD8+ and CD4+ cells; FACS enriched CD8+ TEMRA. Trimming took 8 bases from V and 0 from J, leaving 17 bases between them. Germline CDR1 and CDR2: SNHLY and FYNNEI. CDR3 length equals 17 residues.

The chain uses TRBV2 and TRBJ2-6; D tentatively reads TRBD1 or TRBD2 (7 bases each). Sequencing was performed on CD4+ T cells from PBMCs. The origin of this receptor is a human donor with multiple sclerosis. This CDR3 is CASGGGQTISGANVLTF. CDR3 nucleotide sequence: TGTGCCAGCGGGGGGGGACAGACGATCTCTGGGGCCAACGTCCTGACTTTC.